A selection of T cell receptor beta chains follows, all from one sample in a study of blood T cell repertoires in COVID-19. Some clones are missing from TCRdb's copy, which holds only in-frame ones; the method was immunoSEQ multiplex PCR. This sample yields around 120,000 clones, of which 75% to 90% are seen a single time; about 2.5% belongs to the top ten. Sequencing was performed on PBMCs or T cells enriched from blood (not recorded which). The receptors were sampled from a woman aged 50 to 65 who had recovered from COVID-19. The CDR3 runs from the conserved cysteine through the conserved F or W. D genes are given only for firm matches. Clone size appears in some rows only: once, few, many, or a class for an expanded clone.

v_gene	j_gene	abundance	d_gene	CDR3aa	CDR3nt
TRBV5-6	TRBJ2-5	-	TRBD2	CASSLARTSGAQETQYF	TGTGCCAGCAGCTTGGCCCGGACTAGCGGGGCGCAAGAGACCCAGTACTTC
TRBV5-8	TRBJ2-5	-	TRBD1	CASSSRDRVVVTQYF	TGTGCCAGCAGCTCCCGGGACAGGGTGGTGGTGACCCAGTACTTC
TRBV3-1/TRBV3-2	TRBJ2-7	-	-	CASSQGGNYEQYF	TGTGCCAGCAGCCAAGGAGGGAACTACGAGCAGTACTTC
TRBV5-4	TRBJ2-1	-	-	CASRPWSANEQFF	TGTGCCAGCAGACCTTGGAGTGCCAATGAGCAGTTCTTC
TRBV6-4	TRBJ2-3	-	TRBD1	CASSSQTGDADTQYF	TGTGCCAGCAGTAGTCAAACAGGGGACGCAGATACGCAGTATTTT
TRBV5-1	TRBJ2-5	-	-	CASSLSRFGETQYF	TGCGCCAGCAGCTTGTCGCGGTTTGGAGAGACCCAGTACTTC
TRBV4-3	TRBJ1-4	-	-	CASSQETSGEKLFF	TGCGCCAGCAGCCAGGAAACTTCGGGTGAAAAACTGTTTTTT
TRBV6-5	TRBJ1-6	-	TRBD1	CASRSTGVNSPLHF	TGTGCCAGCAGATCAACAGGGGTAAATTCACCCCTCCACTTT
TRBV11-3	TRBJ1-5	once	-	CASSLAGNQPQHF	TGTGCCAGCAGCTTAGCGGGCAATCAGCCCCAGCATTTT
TRBV3-1/TRBV3-2	TRBJ2-3	-	-	CASSQEYTDTQYF	TGTGCCAGCAGCCAAGAATACACAGATACGCAGTATTTT
TRBV10-3	TRBJ1-4	-	-	CAISVREDEKLFF	TGTGCCATCAGTGTCAGGGAGGACGAAAAACTGTTTTTT
TRBV29-1	TRBJ2-1	-	-	CSVEDDGSSYNEQFF	TGCAGCGTTGAAGATGACGGGAGCTCCTACAATGAGCAGTTCTTC
TRBV11-3	TRBJ2-4	-	-	CASSTEGSKNIQYF	TGTGCCAGCAGCACAGAGGGTTCCAAAAACATTCAGTACTTC
TRBV7-9	TRBJ2-1	-	TRBD1	CASSFGQAYNEQFF	TGTGCCAGCAGCTTTGGACAGGCCTACAATGAGCAGTTCTTC
TRBV2	TRBJ1-2	-	-	CASSDRDTRNYGYTF	TGTGCCAGCAGCGACCGGGACACACGCAACTATGGCTACACCTTC
TRBV24-1	TRBJ2-6	-	-	CATSDATGGPGANVLTF	TGTGCCACCAGTGATGCCACCGGGGGACCTGGGGCCAACGTCCTGACTTTC
TRBV7-9	TRBJ2-2	-	TRBD1	CASSFPTGGNTGELFF	TGTGCCAGCAGCTTCCCAACAGGGGGCAACACCGGGGAGCTGTTTTTT
TRBV10-3	TRBJ1-2	-	-	CAISEYTPRGGGGYTF	TGTGCCATCAGTGAGTACACCCCCCGCGGCGGGGGGGGCTACACCTTC